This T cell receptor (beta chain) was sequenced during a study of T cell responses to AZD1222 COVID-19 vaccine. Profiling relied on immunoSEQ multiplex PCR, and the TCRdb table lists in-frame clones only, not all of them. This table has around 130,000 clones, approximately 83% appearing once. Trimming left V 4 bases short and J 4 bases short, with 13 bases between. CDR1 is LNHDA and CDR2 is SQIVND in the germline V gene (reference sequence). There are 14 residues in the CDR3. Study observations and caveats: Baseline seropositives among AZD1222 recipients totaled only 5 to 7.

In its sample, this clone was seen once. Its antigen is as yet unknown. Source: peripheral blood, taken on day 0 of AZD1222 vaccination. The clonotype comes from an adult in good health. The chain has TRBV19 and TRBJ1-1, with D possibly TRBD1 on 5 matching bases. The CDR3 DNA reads TGTGCCAGTAGTACCGGACGGGGGGGCACTGAAGCTTTCTTT. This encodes CASSTGRGGTEAFF.